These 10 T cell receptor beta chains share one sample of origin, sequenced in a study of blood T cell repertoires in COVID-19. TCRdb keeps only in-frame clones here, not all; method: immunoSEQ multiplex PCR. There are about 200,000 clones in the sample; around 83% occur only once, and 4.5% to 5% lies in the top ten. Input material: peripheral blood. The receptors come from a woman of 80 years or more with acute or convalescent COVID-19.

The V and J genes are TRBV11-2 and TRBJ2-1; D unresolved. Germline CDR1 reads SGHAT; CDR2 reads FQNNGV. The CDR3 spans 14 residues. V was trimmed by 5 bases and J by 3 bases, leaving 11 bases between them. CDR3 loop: CASSQARGYNEQFF. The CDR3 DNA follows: TGTGCCAGCAGCCAAGCCCGAGGCTACAATGAGCAGTTCTTC.

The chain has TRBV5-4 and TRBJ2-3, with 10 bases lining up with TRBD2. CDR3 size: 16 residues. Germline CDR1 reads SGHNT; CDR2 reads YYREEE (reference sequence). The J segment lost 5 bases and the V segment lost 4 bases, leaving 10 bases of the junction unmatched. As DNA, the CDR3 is TGTGCCAGCAGCGCCCCACCGGGACTAGCGAAAGATACGCAGTATTTT. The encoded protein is CASSAPPGLAKDTQYF.

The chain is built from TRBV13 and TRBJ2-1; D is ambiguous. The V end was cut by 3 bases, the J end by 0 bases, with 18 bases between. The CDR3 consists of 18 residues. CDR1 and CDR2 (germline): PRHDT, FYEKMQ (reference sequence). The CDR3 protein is CASSFDFGPPISYNEQFF. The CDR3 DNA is TGTGCCAGCAGCTTCGACTTTGGCCCTCCAATCTCCTACAATGAGCAGTTCTTC.

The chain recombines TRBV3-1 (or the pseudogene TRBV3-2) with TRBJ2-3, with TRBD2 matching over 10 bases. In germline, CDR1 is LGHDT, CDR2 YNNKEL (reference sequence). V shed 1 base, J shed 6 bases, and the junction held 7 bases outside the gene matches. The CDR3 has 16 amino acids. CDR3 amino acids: CASSQGVLAGADTQYF. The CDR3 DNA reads TGTGCCAGCAGCCAAGGGGTCCTAGCGGGAGCGGATACGCAGTATTTT.

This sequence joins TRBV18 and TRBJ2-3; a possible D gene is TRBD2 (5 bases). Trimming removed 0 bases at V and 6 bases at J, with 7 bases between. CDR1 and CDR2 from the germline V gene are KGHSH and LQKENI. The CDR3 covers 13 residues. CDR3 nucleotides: TGTGCCAGCTCACCACCGACGGGGGATACGCAGTATTTT. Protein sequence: CASSPPTGDTQYF.

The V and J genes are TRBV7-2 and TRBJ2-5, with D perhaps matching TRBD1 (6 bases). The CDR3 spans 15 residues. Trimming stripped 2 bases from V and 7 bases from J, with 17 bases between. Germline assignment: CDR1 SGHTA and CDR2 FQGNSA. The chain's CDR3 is CASSLNTGQISTQYF. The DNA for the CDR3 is TGTGCCAGCAGCTTAAATACCGGACAGATTTCGACCCAGTACTTC.

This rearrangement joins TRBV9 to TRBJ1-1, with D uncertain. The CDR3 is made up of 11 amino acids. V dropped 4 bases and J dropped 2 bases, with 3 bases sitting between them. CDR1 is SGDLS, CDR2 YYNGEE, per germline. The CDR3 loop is CASSRNTEAFF. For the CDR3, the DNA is TGTGCCAGCAGCCGTAACACTGAAGCTTTCTTT.

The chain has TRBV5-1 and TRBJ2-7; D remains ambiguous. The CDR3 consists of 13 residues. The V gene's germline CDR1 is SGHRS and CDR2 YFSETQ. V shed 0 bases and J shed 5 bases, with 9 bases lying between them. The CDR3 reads CASSLVGAHEQYF. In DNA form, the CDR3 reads TGCGCCAGCAGCTTGGTAGGAGCCCACGAGCAGTACTTC.

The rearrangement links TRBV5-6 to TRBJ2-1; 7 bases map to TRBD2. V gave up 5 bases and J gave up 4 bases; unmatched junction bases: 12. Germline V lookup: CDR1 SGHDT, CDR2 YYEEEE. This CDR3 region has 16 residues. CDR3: CASSYRTGLIYNEQFF. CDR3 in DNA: TGTGCCAGCAGTTACAGGACGGGACTAATTTACAATGAGCAGTTCTTC.

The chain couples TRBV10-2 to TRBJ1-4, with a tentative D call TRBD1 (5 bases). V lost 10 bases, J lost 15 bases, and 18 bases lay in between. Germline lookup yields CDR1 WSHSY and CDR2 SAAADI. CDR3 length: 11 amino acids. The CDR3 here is CATWGLEGVFF. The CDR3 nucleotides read TGCGCCACCTGGGGACTTGAAGGGGTGTTTTTT.